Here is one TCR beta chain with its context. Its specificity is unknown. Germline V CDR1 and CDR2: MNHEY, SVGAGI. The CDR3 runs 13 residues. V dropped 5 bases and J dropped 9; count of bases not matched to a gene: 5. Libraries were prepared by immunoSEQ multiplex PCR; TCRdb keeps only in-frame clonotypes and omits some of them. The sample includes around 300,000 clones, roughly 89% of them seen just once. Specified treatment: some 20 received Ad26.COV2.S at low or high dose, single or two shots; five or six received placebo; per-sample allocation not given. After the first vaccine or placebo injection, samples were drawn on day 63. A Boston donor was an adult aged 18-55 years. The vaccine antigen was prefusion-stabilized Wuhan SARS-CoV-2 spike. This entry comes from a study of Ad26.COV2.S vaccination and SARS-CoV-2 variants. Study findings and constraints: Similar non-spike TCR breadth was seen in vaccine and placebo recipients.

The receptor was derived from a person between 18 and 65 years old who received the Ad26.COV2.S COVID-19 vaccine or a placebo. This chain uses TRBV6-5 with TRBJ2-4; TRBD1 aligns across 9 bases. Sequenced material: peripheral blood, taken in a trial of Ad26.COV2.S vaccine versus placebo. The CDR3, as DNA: TGTGCCAGCAGTCTTCAGGGACAGGGCATTCAGTACTTC. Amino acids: CASSLQGQGIQYF.